These 20 T cell receptor beta chains came from one sample sequenced in a study of shared clonotypes between healthy human individuals. It was CD45RO-negative cells, positively selected for CCR7, that made up naive CD8 cells, with terminally differentiated effector memory CD45RA+ cells excluded. Measured with immunoSEQ multiplex PCR; TCRdb has only the in-frame clones, and not every one. The sample consists of almost 700,000 clones, around 90% of them appearing once. The sequencing input was naive CD8+ T cells sorted from blood. The source is a man between 25 and 39 years old in good health.

The chain employs TRBV11-2 and TRBJ2-4, with D unresolved. The CDR3 length is 13 residues. Germline lookup yields CDR1 SGHAT and CDR2 FQNNGV. V lost 6 bases to trimming and J lost 4 bases, with 10 bases between them. CDR3 in DNA: TGTGCCAGCAGTCCACCCGGTAAAAACATTCAGTACTTC. Amino acid sequence: CASSPPGKNIQYF.

V gene TRBV7-9 combines with J gene TRBJ2-1, with 13 bases that match TRBD2. Losses at the gene ends were 5 bases for V and 2 bases for J; bases not matched to a gene: 3. Germline V gene sequence: CDR1 SEHNR, CDR2 FQNEAQ (reference sequence). The CDR3 loop spans 16 amino acids. CDR3 sequence reads: CASSTGLAGAYNEQFF. CDR3 sequence (DNA): TGTGCCAGCAGCACCGGACTAGCGGGGGCCTACAATGAGCAGTTCTTC.

The chain recombines TRBV9 with TRBJ2-1; D perhaps matches TRBD2 (6 bases). The CDR3 has 15 amino acids. Trimming pared 0 bases from V and 2 bases from J, leaving 9 bases between. The germline CDR1 and CDR2 sequences are SGDLS and YYNGEE. CDR3 in DNA: TGTGCCAGCAGCGTAGACGGGACTGCCTACAATGAGCAGTTCTTC. Protein: CASSVDGTAYNEQFF.

The chain links TRBV27 to TRBJ2-1, with 9 bases lining up with TRBD2. CDR3 size: 16 residues. Germline V CDR1 and CDR2: MNHEY, SMNVEV (reference sequence). V was clipped by 2 bases and J by 7 bases; unmatched bases: 9. This CDR3 reads CASSLQLAGSKNEQFF. CDR3 sequence (DNA): TGTGCCAGCAGTTTACAACTAGCGGGCTCCAAGAATGAGCAGTTCTTC.

The chain uses TRBV4-1 and TRBJ2-6; D is undetermined. The V and J ends lost 6 bases and 4 bases respectively, with 13 bases between them. Germline values: CDR1 MGHRA, CDR2 YSYEKL. This CDR3 is 15 amino acids long. The CDR3 is CASSPLFGGANVLTF. CDR3 coding DNA: TGCGCCAGCAGTCCTCTCTTCGGCGGGGCCAACGTCCTGACTTTC.

V and J are TRBV7-9 and TRBJ2-7, with D hard to call. The CDR3 length is 11 residues. CDR1 SEHNR and CDR2 FQNEAQ come from the germline V gene (reference sequence). Trimming took 2 bases from V and 4 from J, leaving 3 bases between them. CDR3 protein: CASSLYYEQYF. In nucleotides, the CDR3 is TGTGCCAGCAGCTTATATTACGAGCAGTACTTC.

The CDR3 DNA is TGCGCCAGCCCCCTCAGGGGTGGAAAACTGTTTTTT. Translation: CASPLRGGKLFF. The gene calls are TRBV10-1 and TRBJ1-4, with a tentative D call TRBD1 (6 bases). CDR3 length: 12 residues. Looked up from germline, CDR1 is WNHNN and CDR2 is SYGVQD (reference sequence). V lost 8 bases, J lost 10 bases, and 14 bases lay in between.

The V call is TRBV9, the J call TRBJ2-3, with 7 bases identical to TRBD1. The V segment lost 10 bases and the J segment 3 bases; nucleotides outside the gene matches: 11. CDR3 size: 14 residues. Germline lookup yields CDR1 SGDLS and CDR2 YYNGEE. CDR3 residues: CAGSQGDKTDTQYF. In DNA form, the CDR3 reads TGTGCCGGCTCCCAGGGGGACAAGACAGATACGCAGTATTTT.

CDR3 amino acids: CAISQELAGASDTQYF. DNA of the CDR3: TGTGCCATCAGTCAGGAACTAGCGGGAGCCTCAGATACGCAGTATTTT. The chain has TRBV10-3 and TRBJ2-3; 11 nucleotides align to TRBD2. This CDR3 comprises 16 residues. Germline CDR1 is ENHRY and CDR2 is SYGVKD. The trim removed 5 bases at V and 4 bases at J, leaving 8 bases unmatched.

CDR3 nucleotides: TGTGCCAGCAGTGTGGGGCGGAACACTGAAGCTTTCTTT. It yields the protein CASSVGRNTEAFF. The rearrangement uses TRBV27 and TRBJ1-1; D may be TRBD1 (5 bases). Germline V gives CDR1 MNHEY, CDR2 SMNVEV (reference sequence). Between the trimmed V and J ends, which lost 5 bases and 1 base, there was a span of 8 bases. The CDR3 has 13 amino acids.

This clone appeared once. The V gene is TRBV18, the J gene TRBJ2-1; unclear D gene. The CDR3 has 14 residues. The V end lost 0 bases, the J end lost 6 bases, and 9 bases lay between the germline ends. The germline gives CDR1 KGHSH, CDR2 LQKENI. DNA of the CDR3: TGTGCCAGCTCACCACCTCTAGGTAGCAATGAGCAGTTCTTC. Translation gives CASSPPLGSNEQFF.

CDR3 in DNA: TGTGCCAGCAGCTTAGCCGGACTAGTTGGGGAGCTGTTTTTT. Its protein product is CASSLAGLVGELFF. The chain joins TRBV7-9 to TRBJ2-2; TRBD2 matches at 7 bases. Looked up from germline, CDR1 is SEHNR and CDR2 is FQNEAQ (reference sequence). V was clipped by 0 bases and J by 8 bases; unmatched bases: 3. The CDR3 extends over 14 amino acids.

This sequence joins TRBV21-1 and TRBJ2-3; the table's D call of TRBD2 was not tested on the DNA. TRBV21-1 is deemed a pseudogene. The CDR3 has 17 amino acids. The CDR3 spells CASSKGLAGGSTDTQYF. The CDR3 nucleotides read TGTGCCAGCAGCAAAGGACTAGCGGGAGGAAGCACAGATACGCAGTATTTT.

CDR3: CSGLGARKAFF. In DNA, the CDR3 is TGCAGCGGGTTGGGGGCAAGGAAAGCTTTCTTT. The V and J genes are TRBV29-1 and TRBJ1-1; a weak D match, TRBD1 (6 bases). V was pared by 7 bases and J by 9 bases, with 15 bases between. Germline V gene sequence: CDR1 SQVTM, CDR2 ANQGSEA. The CDR3 is 11 amino acids. Based on the CDR3 plus reference TRBV29-1 and TRBJ1-1, the full variable domain is SAVISQKPSRDICQRGTSLTIQCQVDSQVTMMFWYRQQPGQSLTLIATANQGSEATYESGFVIDKFPISRPNLTFSTLTVSNMSPEDSSIYLCSGLGARKAFFGQGTRLTVV.

V usage is TRBV27 and J usage is TRBJ1-2; D remains ambiguous. Per the germline V gene, CDR1 is MNHEY and CDR2 is SMNVEV (reference sequence). This CDR3 has 13 residues. V was trimmed by 2 bases and J by 4 bases, leaving 8 bases between them. The DNA of the CDR3 is TGTGCCAGCAGTTTAGTCCGTGGCTATGGCTACACCTTC. Its protein is CASSLVRGYGYTF.

The chain joins TRBV19 to TRBJ2-1; no clear D gene. The CDR3 is made up of 13 amino acids. V lost 4 bases and J lost 9, with 13 bases in between. The V gene's germline CDR1 is LNHDA and CDR2 SQIVND (reference sequence). The CDR3 region is CASSTWLWGEQFF. The CDR3 DNA reads as TGTGCCAGTAGTACCTGGTTATGGGGTGAGCAGTTCTTC. The full variable domain, completed using reference TRBV19 and TRBJ2-1, is DGGITQSPKYLFRKEGQNVTLSCEQNLNHDAMYWYRQDPGQGLRLIYYSQIVNDFQKGDIAEGYSVSREKKESFPLTVTSAQKNPTAFYLCASSTWLWGEQFFGPGTRLTVL.

The chain uses TRBV6-5 and TRBJ1-1; D remains ambiguous. The germline V and J ends were trimmed by 2 bases and 1 base, with 8 bases remaining between them. This CDR3 has 14 residues. CDR1 is MNHEY, CDR2 SVGAGI, per germline. The CDR3 reads CASSYVVGNTEAFF. The CDR3 nucleotides are TGTGCCAGCAGTTACGTAGTCGGGAACACTGAAGCTTTCTTT.

The chain joins TRBV5-4 to TRBJ2-7, with TRBD1 as a possible D gene (5 bases). V lost 4 bases, J lost 5 bases, and 16 bases lay in between. CDR1 is SGHNT, CDR2 YYREEE, per germline (reference sequence). CDR3 size: 14 residues. This chain's CDR3 is CASSPLGHLHEQYF. DNA for the CDR3: TGTGCCAGCAGCCCATTAGGACATTTGCACGAGCAGTACTTC.

This rearrangement joins TRBV7-9 to TRBJ2-1, with 7 bases fitting TRBD2. V shed 9 bases, J shed 0 bases, and the junction held 2 bases outside the gene matches. The germline CDR1 and CDR2 sequences are SEHNR and FQNEAQ (reference sequence). This CDR3 region has 13 residues. The CDR3 bases are TGTGCCAGTGCGGGAGTCTCCTACAATGAGCAGTTCTTC. It yields the protein CASAGVSYNEQFF.

The chain uses TRBV10-3 and TRBJ1-2, with TRBD1 as a possible D gene (5 bases). Germline values: CDR1 ENHRY, CDR2 SYGVKD. This CDR3 region has 15 residues. Trimming shortened V by 1 base and J by 5 bases, and 14 bases separated the two germline ends. For the CDR3, the DNA is TGTGCCATCAGTGAGTACACAGGAGATTCTTATGGCTACACCTTC. This encodes CAISEYTGDSYGYTF.